Each of the 27 T cell receptor beta chains below was sequenced from the same sample in a study of beta chain features in type 1 diabetes. As every portion of the isolated RNA was reverse transcribed, the sequencing read expressed TCRB transcripts. Generated by immunoSEQ multiplex PCR, the TCRdb table keeps only in-frame clones and is missing some. Altogether some 300,000 clones are present, under 8.5% being singletons, with the ten largest covering approximately 0.93%. The source material was central memory CD4+ T cells from blood. These receptors all stem from a woman younger than 30 in good health.

The rearrangement joins TRBV6-5 to TRBJ1-1, with D unclear. The CDR3 has 13 amino acids. CDR1 MNHEY and CDR2 SVGAGI come from the germline V gene. Trimming stripped 2 bases from V and 6 bases from J, with 10 bases between. CDR3 DNA sequence: TGTGCCAGCAGTTACCAAACTAGGGCTGAAGCTTTCTTT. Its translation is CASSYQTRAEAFF.

This clone turned up a few times. V and J are TRBV7-2 and TRBJ2-7; TRBD2 matches at 12 bases. Germline assignment: CDR1 SGHTA and CDR2 FQGNSA. V gave up 5 bases and J gave up 1 base; unmatched junction bases: 6. This CDR3 is 16 amino acids long. The CDR3 protein is CASSTQGTSGSYEQYV. The CDR3 DNA sequence: TGTGCCAGCAGCACACAAGGGACTAGCGGGTCCTACGAGCAGTACGTC.

This clone showed up just a few times. The chain combines TRBV6-5 with TRBJ1-6; D is possibly TRBD1 (6 bases). The germline gives CDR1 MNHEY, CDR2 SVGAGI. The CDR3 length is 16 residues. The ends were cut back, 4 bases at V and 7 bases at J, with 17 bases in the middle. The CDR3 here is CASSSRGGGLNSPLHF. The CDR3 DNA is TGTGCCAGCAGTTCACGCGGCGGGGGCCTGAATTCACCCCTCCACTTT.

The V call is TRBV9, the J call TRBJ2-5, with no clear D. Germline CDR1 SGDLS, CDR2 YYNGEE. The CDR3 has 15 residues. V was cut by 0 bases and J by 1 base, with 10 bases left in between. DNA for the CDR3: TGTGCCAGCAGCGTAGAAGAAACAGTCCAAGAGACCCAGTACTTC. This translates into CASSVEETVQETQYF.

In this sample, this clone turned up many times. The chain recombines TRBV2 with TRBJ1-4; D may be TRBD1 (5 bases). This CDR3 region has 13 residues. The V end lost 4 bases, the J end lost 5 bases, and 8 bases lay between the germline ends. Per germline, CDR1 SNHLY and CDR2 FYNNEI. In DNA form, the CDR3 reads TGTGCCAGCAGTGGGGACGCGAATGAAAAACTGTTTTTT. Translated: CASSGDANEKLFF.

This clone has more than one count but fewer than ten. This chain joins TRBV27 and TRBJ2-1; the D gene is possibly TRBD2 (5 bases). The CDR3 runs to 19 residues. Germline CDR1 MNHEY, CDR2 SMNVEV (reference sequence). V dropped 3 bases and J dropped 0 bases, with 21 bases sitting between them. In DNA form, the CDR3 reads TGTGCCAGCAGTTTGTGGCCCCCCCTGGGGAGTAGCTCCTACAATGAGCAGTTCTTC. It is translated as CASSLWPPLGSSSYNEQFF.

A few counts support this clone. The chain has TRBV7-9 and TRBJ2-5; D uncertain. Germline assignment: CDR1 SEHNR and CDR2 FQNEAQ (reference sequence). This CDR3 has 11 amino acids. Between the trimmed V and J ends, which lost 4 bases and 8 bases, there was a span of 8 bases. The CDR3 coding sequence is TGTGCCAGCAGCTCCGGCCCTACCCAGTACTTC. It yields the protein CASSSGPTQYF.

This clone was found a few times. This sequence joins TRBV28 and TRBJ2-1; 8 bases are a match to TRBD2. V shed 5 bases and J 8 bases; nucleotides not matched to a gene: 17. Germline V gives CDR1 MDHEN, CDR2 SYDVKM. This CDR3 region has 17 residues. The CDR3 here is CASSQAPLGLGGYEQFF. The CDR3 bases are TGTGCCAGCAGTCAAGCCCCGTTGGGACTAGGGGGGTATGAGCAGTTCTTC.

In its sample, this clone was seen a few times. V gene TRBV29-1 combines with J gene TRBJ2-4; 7 nucleotides agree with TRBD1. Per germline, CDR1 SQVTM and CDR2 ANQGSEA. V lost 4 bases, J lost 1 base, and 4 bases stayed unmatched. The CDR3 runs to 14 residues. CDR3 coding DNA: TGCAGCGTTGTACTACAGGGGGCCAAAAACATTCAGTACTTC. Its translation: CSVVLQGAKNIQYF.

There are many counts of this clone. The chain combines TRBV11-2 with TRBJ1-6; 7 bases match TRBD1. This CDR3 is built from 13 residues. Unmatched junction bases numbered 7, after V lost 5 bases and J lost 12 bases. Germline CDR1 and CDR2: SGHAT and FQNNGV. In DNA, the CDR3 is TGTGCCAGCAGCCCGGGGACAGACTTACCCCTCCACTTT. As protein: CASSPGTDLPLHF.

This clone has at least ten counts. The chain links TRBV10-3 to TRBJ1-1; 10 bases are shared with TRBD1. The CDR3 runs 16 residues. Germline V gene data show CDR1 as ENHRY and CDR2 as SYGVKD. The junction had 7 bases not matched to a gene; V was cut back by 1 base and J by 5 bases. The CDR3 loop reads CAISELPDRGRTEAFF. DNA for the CDR3: TGTGCCATCAGTGAGTTACCCGACAGGGGGCGAACTGAAGCTTTCTTT.

The table lists this clone with a few counts. The chain couples TRBV7-2 to TRBJ2-7, with a possible D match to TRBD2 (6 bases). V was trimmed by 1 base and J by 0 bases, leaving 10 bases between them. CDR1 SGHTA and CDR2 FQGNSA come from the germline V gene. The CDR3 has 15 residues. CDR3 sequence (DNA): TGTGCCAGCAGCTTAGGGGCGGGAACCTCCTACGAGCAGTACTTC. This gives the protein CASSLGAGTSYEQYF.

This clone was detected only a few times. Distinct nucleotide sequences in the sample also encode this CDR3. V usage is TRBV5-6 and J usage is TRBJ2-5, with 8 bases matching TRBD1. Germline loops: CDR1 SGHDT, CDR2 YYEEEE. J gave up 4 bases and V 0 bases, and 5 bases lay outside the gene matches. The CDR3 extends over 15 amino acids. The DNA of the CDR3 is TGTGCCAGCAGCTTGGTGGCAGGGGGCAGAGAGACCCAGTACTTC. It is translated as CASSLVAGGRETQYF.

This clone occurred a few times. This chain links TRBV28 with TRBJ1-4; D possibly corresponds to TRBD1 (5 bases). Trimming shortened V by 6 bases and J by 5 bases, and 10 bases separated the two germline ends. Looked up from germline, CDR1 is MDHEN and CDR2 is SYDVKM. The CDR3 contains 13 residues. The CDR3 coding sequence is TGTGCCAGCAGCAAGGGGATCAATGAAAAACTGTTTTTT. It is translated as CASSKGINEKLFF.

This clone was detected a few times. The chain combines TRBV29-1 with TRBJ1-6; 12 positions agree with TRBD1. Per the germline V gene, CDR1 is SQVTM and CDR2 is ANQGSEA. The junction had 14 bases not matched to a gene; V was cut back by 4 bases and J by 13 bases. The CDR3 is made up of 16 amino acids. The CDR3 nucleotides read TGCAGCGTTGTTCGATTGGGGACAGGGGGCATCACGCCCCTCCACTTT. Translated, it gives CSVVRLGTGGITPLHF.

The table lists this clone with a few counts. The V gene is TRBV7-3, the J gene TRBJ1-2, with D perhaps TRBD1 (6 bases). The CDR3 runs to 13 residues. With 2 bases removed from V and 8 bases from J, the gap between germline ends came to 12 bases. Germline V lookup: CDR1 SGHTA, CDR2 FQGTGA. The CDR3 DNA follows: TGTGCCAGCAGCTTACGCGGGGGCCGGGGCTACACCTTC. It is translated as CASSLRGGRGYTF. The complete variable domain, with remaining parts taken from reference TRBV7-3 and TRBJ1-2, reads GAGVSQTPSNKVTEKGKYVELRCDPISGHTALYWYRQSLGQGPEFLIYFQGTGAADDSGLPNDRFFAVRPEGSVSTLKIQRTERGDSAVYLCASSLRGGRGYTFGSGTRLTVV.

This clone turned up a few times. The chain joins TRBV11-2 to TRBJ2-1; 10 nucleotides line up with TRBD2. V lost 1 base, J lost 6 bases, and 9 bases stayed unmatched. Germline CDR1 SGHAT, CDR2 FQNNGV. There are 17 residues in the CDR3. The CDR3 DNA is TGTGCCAGCAGCTTAGTGAGGCTAGCGGGAGACTCCAATGAGCAGTTCTTC. Translating it yields CASSLVRLAGDSNEQFF.

This chain links TRBV7-7 with TRBJ2-5, with TRBD2 matching 10 bases. CDR1 and CDR2 from the germline V gene are SSHAT and FNYEAQ (reference sequence). The CDR3 covers 15 residues. V lost 4 bases, J lost 4 bases, and 6 bases stayed unmatched. The CDR3 here is CASSSSGGGGETQYF. Here the CDR3 DNA reads TGTGCCAGCAGCTCGAGCGGGGGGGGCGGAGAGACCCAGTACTTC.

A few counts support this clone. The chain recombines TRBV2 with TRBJ2-5; 15 bases are shared with TRBD2. Germline values: CDR1 SNHLY, CDR2 FYNNEI. There are 18 residues in the CDR3. V trimming: 4 bases; J trimming: 3 bases; junction bases outside the gene matches: 9. The CDR3 DNA is TGTGCCAGCAGTGGTTGGACTAGCGGGAGGGCCTGGGAAGAGACCCAGTACTTC. This translates into CASSGWTSGRAWEETQYF.

This clone appeared a few times. The chain joins TRBV6-5 to TRBJ2-4; the D gene is possibly TRBD1 (5 bases). Trimming removed 5 bases at V and 8 bases at J, with 16 bases between. Germline CDR1 MNHEY, CDR2 SVGAGI. The CDR3 sequence is 14 residues long. CDR3 loop: CASSDRQFLDIQYF. The DNA of the CDR3 is TGTGCCAGCAGTGACAGACAGTTTTTGGACATTCAGTACTTC.

The chain links TRBV7-6 to TRBJ2-5, with D uncertain. Germline V gives CDR1 SGHVS, CDR2 FNYEAQ. V was clipped by 4 bases and J by 5 bases, with 5 bases between them. The CDR3 has 11 residues. The CDR3: CASSSPETQYF. CDR3 nucleotides: TGTGCCAGCAGCTCCCCCGAGACCCAGTACTTC.

This clone was seen a few times. The chain has TRBV7-8 and TRBJ1-1; D is unresolved. The CDR3 sequence is 14 residues long. Per the germline V gene, CDR1 is SGHVS and CDR2 is FQNEAQ. Trimming cost V 5 bases and J 0 bases, with 10 bases left between them. Written as DNA, the CDR3 is TGTGCCAGCAGCCCTACCGTATTGAACACTGAAGCTTTCTTT. Encoded protein: CASSPTVLNTEAFF.

This clone was seen a few times. V gene TRBV7-3 combines with J gene TRBJ2-1; 7 nucleotides align to TRBD1. Germline V CDR1 and CDR2: SGHTA, FQGTGA. The CDR3 totals 13 residues. After removal of 9 bases from V and 7 bases from J, the junction contained 9 bases not matched to a gene. For the CDR3, the DNA is TGTGCCAGTTGCCGGGACAGAGGAAATGAGCAGTTCTTC. Translating it yields CASCRDRGNEQFF.

The V call is TRBV7-2, the J call TRBJ1-1, with D uncertain. This CDR3 region has 14 residues. Looked up from germline, CDR1 is SGHTA and CDR2 is FQGNSA. Trimming took 2 bases from V and 0 from J, leaving 7 bases between them. CDR3 residues: CASSLSQLNTEAFF. The CDR3, as DNA: TGTGCCAGCAGCTTAAGTCAGCTGAACACTGAAGCTTTCTTT.

This clone appeared many times. This chain uses TRBV4-3 with TRBJ2-3; 10 bases align to TRBD1. Germline loops: CDR1 LGHNA, CDR2 YSLEER. The CDR3 sequence is 16 residues long. J lost 1 base, V lost 1 base, and 2 bases had no gene match. CDR3 DNA sequence: TGCGCCAGCAGCCAAGGACAGGGGGCAGGCACAGATACGCAGTATTTT. Its protein is CASSQGQGAGTDTQYF.

This clone was counted between two and nine times. The chain uses TRBV6-1 and TRBJ2-7; D is possibly TRBD2 (5 bases). V was cut by 2 bases and J by 2 bases, with 10 bases left in between. The CDR3 totals 14 residues. Germline CDR1 reads MNHNS; CDR2 reads SASEGT. CDR3: CASSERMEAYEQYF. CDR3 DNA sequence: TGTGCCAGCAGTGAAAGGATGGAGGCCTACGAGCAGTACTTC.

The chain joins TRBV7-9 to TRBJ2-7, with D perhaps given as TRBD1 or TRBD2 (5 bases each). CDR3 size: 13 residues. V was shortened by 5 bases and J by 8 bases, with 16 bases between the two germline ends. CDR1 SEHNR and CDR2 FQNEAQ come from the germline V gene (reference sequence). CDR3 sequence reads: CASSINRDAKQYV. The CDR3 nucleotides read TGTGCCAGCAGCATAAACCGGGACGCAAAGCAGTACGTC.